The 28 T cell receptor beta chains given below trace back to one sample, sequenced in a study of blood T cell repertoires in COVID-19. Some clones are missing from TCRdb's copy, which holds only in-frame ones; the method was immunoSEQ multiplex PCR. The repertoire includes some 450,000 clones, around 89% of them detected once, and roughly 12% sits in the top ten. Sequencing was performed on peripheral blood. These TCRs come from a woman in her fifties or sixties with COVID-19, enrolled during active disease.

The chain recombines TRBV14 with TRBJ1-2, with TRBD1 matching 9 bases. The germline gives CDR1 SGHDN, CDR2 FVKESK. The CDR3 has 14 residues. Unmatched junction bases numbered 5, after V lost 1 base and J lost 8 bases. The DNA of the CDR3 is TGTGCCAGCAGCCAAGTGGGACAGGGCCACGGCTACACCTTC. Its translation: CASSQVGQGHGYTF.

The CDR3 sequence: CASSPDGGSGNTIYF. The CDR3 region has the DNA TGTGCCAGCAGTCCCGACGGGGGCTCTGGAAACACCATATATTTT. This chain uses TRBV27 with TRBJ1-3; TRBD1 is a possible D gene (5 bases). The length of the CDR3 is 15 residues. V gave up 5 bases and J gave up 0 bases, with 11 bases separating them. Germline V gives CDR1 MNHEY, CDR2 SMNVEV (reference sequence).

This rearrangement joins TRBV20-1 to TRBJ1-1; D unresolved. V dropped 3 bases and J dropped 0 bases, with 17 bases sitting between them. Per the germline V gene, CDR1 is DFQATT and CDR2 is SNEGSKA (reference sequence). CDR3 length equals 16 residues. The CDR3 coding sequence is TGCAGTGCTAGTCCAATTCACAGTTTGATGAACACTGAAGCTTTCTTT. Amino acids: CSASPIHSLMNTEAFF.

The rearrangement joins TRBV9 to TRBJ1-2; D gene unclear. Trimming took 4 bases from V and 5 from J, leaving 18 bases between them. There are 15 residues in the CDR3. Germline CDR1 SGDLS, CDR2 YYNGEE. The CDR3 region has the DNA TGTGCCAGCAGCTCGTGGAGACCCGAAAGTTATGGCTACACCTTC. Its protein product is CASSSWRPESYGYTF. Variable domain in full (rest from reference TRBV9 and TRBJ1-2): DSGVTQTPKHLITATGQRVTLRCSPRSGDLSVYWYQQSLDQGLQFLIQYYNGEERAKGNILERFSAQQFPDLHSELNLSSLELGDSALYFCASSSWRPESYGYTFGSGTRLTVV.

This clone was seen only a few times. The chain uses TRBV28 and TRBJ1-1; tentatively, D is TRBD1 (5 bases). Germline loops: CDR1 MDHEN, CDR2 SYDVKM. The V end lost 7 bases, the J end lost 4 bases, and 13 bases lay between the germline ends. The CDR3 is 13 residues long. The CDR3 is CASTWGGSTEAFF. CDR3 DNA sequence: TGTGCCAGCACTTGGGGGGGTAGCACTGAAGCTTTCTTT.

V usage is TRBV5-1 and J usage is TRBJ1-2; D gene unclear. Germline CDR1 is SGHRS and CDR2 is YFSETQ. The ends were cut back, 4 bases at V and 2 bases at J, with 12 bases in the middle. CDR3 length: 14 amino acids. CDR3 sequence: CASSPSPGNYGYTF. The CDR3 DNA follows: TGCGCCAGCAGCCCCTCCCCGGGGAACTATGGCTACACCTTC.

The chain is built from TRBV5-1 and TRBJ2-3; TRBD1 matches 9 bases. J was trimmed by 5 bases and V by 1 base; bases with no gene match: 8. Germline values: CDR1 SGHRS, CDR2 YFSETQ. CDR3 length equals 16 residues. CDR3 DNA sequence: TGCGCCAGCAGCTTGCGGGGGACAGGGAATTTAGATACGCAGTATTTT. Translated: CASSLRGTGNLDTQYF.

The DNA for the CDR3 is TGCGCCAGCAGCTTGGGACTTGATATCAATCAGCCCCAGCATTTT. It encodes CASSLGLDINQPQHF. J is TRBJ1-5 and V is TRBV5-1; no reliable D call. Germline V CDR1 and CDR2: SGHRS, YFSETQ. The CDR3 is 15 amino acids. With 0 bases removed from V and 3 bases from J, the gap between germline ends came to 10 bases.

The chain carries TRBV7-8 and TRBJ2-5, with 7 bases that match TRBD1. Unmatched junction bases numbered 3, after V lost 2 bases and J lost 0 bases. The germline V gene encodes CDR1 SGHVS and CDR2 FQNEAQ. The CDR3 spans 15 residues. CDR3 DNA sequence: TGTGCCAGCAGCTTAAGGACAGGACACCAAGAGACCCAGTACTTC. Its translation is CASSLRTGHQETQYF.

This clone was seen once. The chain combines TRBV18 with TRBJ1-1; no clear D. Trimming cost V 3 bases and J 1 base, with 9 bases left between them. The CDR3 sequence is 14 residues long. Germline V gene lookup returns CDR1 KGHSH and CDR2 LQKENI. CDR3 residues: CASSPARANTEAFF. The CDR3 DNA is TGTGCCAGCTCACCTGCGCGGGCGAACACTGAAGCTTTCTTT.

This clone was observed a handful of times. This chain's CDR3 is CASSPRDRSNSPLHF. Here the CDR3 DNA reads TGTGCCAGCAGCCCACGGGACAGGTCGAATTCACCCCTCCACTTT. The chain joins TRBV3-1 (or the pseudogene TRBV3-2) to TRBJ1-6; 8 bases fit TRBD1. This CDR3 is built from 15 residues. The V gene's germline CDR1 is LGHDT and CDR2 YNNKEL (reference sequence). Trimming removed 4 bases from V and 7 bases from J; junction bases left unmatched: 6.

The rearrangement joins TRBV3-1 (or the pseudogene TRBV3-2) to TRBJ1-2; D is possibly TRBD1 (5 bases). With 2 bases removed from V and 7 bases from J, the gap between germline ends came to 8 bases. The V gene's germline CDR1 is LGHDT and CDR2 YNNKEL (reference sequence). The CDR3 extends over 12 amino acids. The CDR3 DNA reads TGTGCCAGCAGCCAATCCGGGGGTGGCTACACCTTC. It encodes CASSQSGGGYTF.

The J gene is TRBJ2-2, the V gene TRBV21-1; TRBD2 reflects the table's D call only, with no check against the DNA. TRBV21-1 is described as a pseudogene. The CDR3 length is 14 residues. The CDR3 loop reads CASLDKANTGELFF. Written as DNA, the CDR3 is TGTGCCAGTCTAGATAAAGCGAACACCGGGGAGCTGTTTTTT.

The chain carries TRBV29-1 and TRBJ1-2; D ambiguous. Looked up from germline, CDR1 is SQVTM and CDR2 is ANQGSEA. The CDR3 has 11 amino acids. Between the trimmed V and J ends, which lost 2 bases and 7 bases, there was a span of 8 bases. CDR3 sequence (DNA): TGCAGCGTTGAATTGAGAACTGGCTACACCTTC. Protein sequence: CSVELRTGYTF. The complete variable domain, with remaining parts taken from reference TRBV29-1 and TRBJ1-2, reads SAVISQKPSRDICQRGTSLTIQCQVDSQVTMMFWYRQQPGQSLTLIATANQGSEATYESGFVIDKFPISRPNLTFSTLTVSNMSPEDSSIYLCSVELRTGYTFGSGTRLTVV.

The rearrangement joins TRBV6-5 to TRBJ1-5; maybe TRBD1 (5 bases). The CDR3 consists of 14 residues. Germline V CDR1 and CDR2: MNHEY, SVGAGI. Trimming took 8 bases from V and 5 from J, leaving 16 bases between them. The DNA of the CDR3 is TGTGCCAGCGCGCAGGGTTCATGGGATCAGCCCCAGCATTTT. Its translation: CASAQGSWDQPQHF.

The chain recombines TRBV9 with TRBJ2-7, with D possibly matching TRBD1 (5 bases). The CDR3 covers 14 residues. The V gene lost 0 bases and the J gene lost 2 bases, with 9 bases spanning the gap. From germline, CDR1 is SGDLS and CDR2 YYNGEE. The CDR3: CASSVDGHTYEQYF. In DNA, the CDR3 is TGTGCCAGCAGCGTAGACGGACATACCTACGAGCAGTACTTC.

This clone occurred a few times. This CDR3 is CASSPLAPSGPYNSPLHF. The CDR3, as DNA: TGTGCCAGCTCACCATTGGCCCCATCTGGTCCCTATAATTCACCCCTCCACTTT. The chain couples TRBV18 to TRBJ1-6, with no clear D. CDR3 length: 18 residues. Trimming left V 2 bases short and J 2 bases short, with 16 bases between. CDR1 KGHSH and CDR2 LQKENI come from the germline V gene. Full variable domain (rest looked up from reference TRBV18 and TRBJ1-6): NAGVMQNPRHLVRRRGQEARLRCSPMKGHSHVYWYRQLPEEGLKFMVYLQKENIIDESGMPKERFSAEFPKEGPSILRIQQVVRGDSAAYFCASSPLAPSGPYNSPLHFGNGTRLTVT.

This chain uses TRBV2 with TRBJ2-2; 8 bases agree with TRBD2. Germline V gives CDR1 SNHLY, CDR2 FYNNEI. Trimming removed 6 bases from V and 4 bases from J; junction bases left unmatched: 4. The CDR3 is made up of 14 amino acids. The CDR3: CASRAGGRTGELFF. The CDR3 nucleotides are TGTGCCAGCAGGGCGGGGGGCCGCACCGGGGAGCTGTTTTTT.

J is TRBJ2-5 and V is TRBV5-1, with TRBD2 identical over 8 bases. The CDR3 runs to 14 residues. Germline assignment: CDR1 SGHRS and CDR2 YFSETQ. With V trimmed by 3 bases and J by 3 bases, 4 bases remained unmatched. CDR3: CASSWISGEETQYF. CDR3 DNA: TGCGCCAGCAGCTGGATTAGCGGGGAAGAGACCCAGTACTTC.

This clone was recorded a few times. V gene TRBV5-1 combines with J gene TRBJ2-1; 10 positions agree with TRBD2. The CDR3 has 14 residues. Germline loops: CDR1 SGHRS, CDR2 YFSETQ. The trim removed 5 bases at V and 8 bases at J, leaving 7 bases unmatched. The CDR3 nucleotides are TGCGCCAGCAGACTAGCGGGGCTCGCCGATGAGCAGTTCTTC. Residues: CASRLAGLADEQFF.

The gene calls are TRBV2 and TRBJ2-3; TRBD1 is a possible D gene (5 bases). Germline CDR1 SNHLY, CDR2 FYNNEI. Trimming pared 4 bases from V and 1 base from J, leaving 9 bases between. The CDR3 totals 14 residues. The chain's CDR3 is CASSGQRGTDTQYF. The CDR3 DNA reads as TGTGCCAGCAGTGGACAGAGAGGCACAGATACGCAGTATTTT.

The genes are TRBV30 and TRBJ1-6; no definite D call. Germline assignment: CDR1 GTSNPN and CDR2 SVGIG (reference sequence). Deletions cut 3 bases from V and 14 bases from J, with 11 bases between. The CDR3 consists of 11 residues. The CDR3 bases are TGTGCCTGGAGGGAGGCTGGCACCCTCCACTTT. Protein sequence: CAWREAGTLHF.

V is TRBV7-2 and J is TRBJ1-1; D ambiguous. Trimming took off 7 bases at V and 1 base at J, with 10 bases between the two ends. This CDR3 has 13 residues. Germline V CDR1 and CDR2: SGHTA, FQGNSA. The CDR3 sequence is CASTGLANTEAFF. The DNA for the CDR3 is TGTGCCAGCACTGGACTTGCGAACACTGAAGCTTTCTTT. The full variable domain, in which reference TRBV7-2 and TRBJ1-1 provide the parts outside the CDR3, is GAGVSQSPSNKVTEKGKDVELRCDPISGHTALYWYRQSLGQGLEFLIYFQGNSAPDKSGLPSDRFSAERTGGSVSTLTIQRTQQEDSAVYLCASTGLANTEAFFGQGTRLTVV.

This clone came up once. V and J are TRBV9 and TRBJ2-2, with 7 positions matching TRBD1. CDR1 is SGDLS and CDR2 is YYNGEE in the germline V gene. CDR3 size: 15 residues. The V gene end was trimmed by 2 bases and the J gene end by 1 base; junction bases not matched to a gene: 2. In DNA, the CDR3 is TGTGCCAGCAGCGTTAGGACAGGGAACACCGGGGAGCTGTTTTTT. This gives the protein CASSVRTGNTGELFF.

This clone was seen more than once but under ten times. The chain links TRBV5-4 to TRBJ1-1, with D perhaps TRBD1 (5 bases). The CDR3 consists of 13 residues. The V end lost 10 bases, the J end lost 8 bases, and 21 bases lay between the germline ends. The germline CDR1 and CDR2 sequences are SGHNT and YYREEE (reference sequence). CDR3 sequence reads: CACWADTAREAFF. The CDR3 DNA sequence: TGTGCCTGTTGGGCGGACACCGCTAGAGAAGCTTTCTTT.

V usage is TRBV9 and J usage is TRBJ1-2; 9 bases are shared with TRBD1. There are 15 residues in the CDR3. V shed 2 bases and J 4 bases; nucleotides not matched to a gene: 6. Germline V lookup: CDR1 SGDLS, CDR2 YYNGEE. CDR3 sequence reads: CASSVLQGAGYGYTF. CDR3 in DNA: TGTGCCAGCAGCGTTTTACAGGGGGCGGGCTATGGCTACACCTTC. Combining the CDR3 with reference TRBV9 and TRBJ1-2 gives the whole variable domain DSGVTQTPKHLITATGQRVTLRCSPRSGDLSVYWYQQSLDQGLQFLIQYYNGEERAKGNILERFSAQQFPDLHSELNLSSLELGDSALYFCASSVLQGAGYGYTFGSGTRLTVV.

Here the CDR3 reads CASSEAPGGGNYGYTF. The CDR3 nucleotides are TGTGCCAGCAGTGAAGCCCCAGGGGGAGGTAACTATGGCTACACCTTC. The chain joins TRBV2 to TRBJ1-2, with 7 bases matching TRBD1. Germline V gene sequence: CDR1 SNHLY, CDR2 FYNNEI. The J segment lost 1 base and the V segment lost 0 bases, leaving 5 bases of the junction unmatched. The CDR3 has 16 residues.

The chain combines TRBV30 with TRBJ2-5; D may be TRBD1 (5 bases). The V end lost 3 bases, the J end lost 2 bases, and 13 bases lay between the germline ends. CDR1 is GTSNPN and CDR2 is SVGIG in the germline V gene (reference sequence). The CDR3 covers 14 residues. Here the CDR3 reads CAWSQRGKQETQYF. CDR3 coding DNA: TGTGCCTGGAGCCAAAGGGGAAAACAAGAGACCCAGTACTTC.